The 25 T cell receptor beta chains below were found in one sample sequenced in a study of T cell responses to AZD1222 COVID-19 vaccine. Here immunoSEQ multiplex PCR was the method, and the copy in TCRdb shows in-frame clones only, minus some. In the table there are tens of thousands of clones, roughly 91% of which are singletons. Sequences were derived from peripheral blood, sampled on day 0 of MenACWY control vaccination. These receptors were taken from an adult in good health.

This rearrangement joins TRBV6-5 to TRBJ1-2; the match to TRBD1 covers 8 bases. CDR3 length: 16 residues. The germline V gene has CDR1 MNHEY and CDR2 SVGAGI. Unmatched junction bases numbered 11, after V lost 0 bases and J lost 8 bases. The CDR3 region has the DNA TGTGCCAGCAGTTACTCTTCGGGACAGGCCCCCAGGGGCTACACCTTC. The encoded protein is CASSYSSGQAPRGYTF.

This chain joins TRBV27 and TRBJ1-1; D possibly corresponds to TRBD1 (5 bases). This CDR3 spans 12 amino acids. The V end lost 9 bases, the J end lost 5 bases, and 13 bases lay between the germline ends. The V gene's germline CDR1 is MNHEY and CDR2 SMNVEV (reference sequence). The CDR3 region is CASSGPRTEAFF. The CDR3 bases are TGTGCCAGTTCGGGGCCTCGTACTGAAGCTTTCTTT.

This sequence joins TRBV10-3 and TRBJ1-1, with D unclear. The germline V gene has CDR1 ENHRY and CDR2 SYGVKD. The CDR3 spans 12 residues. Trimming stripped 10 bases from V and 4 bases from J, with 13 bases between. This CDR3 is CATWAAGTEAFF. The CDR3 region has the DNA TGTGCCACCTGGGCAGCCGGCACTGAAGCTTTCTTT.

This rearrangement joins TRBV5-1 to TRBJ2-2; D might be TRBD1 (6 bases). The ends were cut back, 2 bases at V and 4 bases at J, with 9 bases in the middle. Germline lookup yields CDR1 SGHRS and CDR2 YFSETQ. The CDR3 contains 14 residues. CDR3 in DNA: TGCGCCAGCAGCTTACCAGGGGCCACCGGGGAGCTGTTTTTT. This codes for CASSLPGATGELFF.

The J gene is TRBJ2-2, the V gene TRBV29-1; a weak D match, TRBD1 (7 bases). The length of the CDR3 is 12 residues. V was shortened by 7 bases and J by 5 bases, with 11 bases between the two germline ends. Germline CDR1 reads SQVTM; CDR2 reads ANQGSEA. The CDR3 protein is CSARGRTGELFF. CDR3 nucleotides: TGCAGCGCCAGGGGGAGGACCGGGGAGCTGTTTTTT.

This sequence joins TRBV7-3 and TRBJ1-1; D call uncertain. The V and J ends lost 3 bases and 2 bases respectively, with 7 bases between them. Germline CDR1 SGHTA, CDR2 FQGTGA. The CDR3 length is 13 residues. The CDR3 spells CASSFADNTEAFF. The CDR3 nucleotides are TGTGCCAGCAGCTTTGCAGATAACACTGAAGCTTTCTTT.

This chain joins TRBV6-2 or TRBV6-3 and TRBJ1-5, with TRBD1 matching 7 bases. CDR1 and CDR2 (germline): MNHEY, SVGEGT. The J segment lost 4 bases and the V segment lost 5 bases, leaving 8 bases of the junction unmatched. The CDR3 is made up of 15 amino acids. CDR3 DNA sequence: TGTGCCAGCAGTCCGAGACAGGGCCATAATCAGCCCCAGCATTTT. As protein: CASSPRQGHNQPQHF.

In this sample, this clone turned up once. The V gene is TRBV4-3, the J gene TRBJ2-7; D is unresolved. Trimming left V 0 bases short and J 3 bases short, with 15 bases between. This CDR3 has 16 residues. The V gene's germline CDR1 is LGHNA and CDR2 YSLEER. The chain's CDR3 is CASSQDLWTSVYEQYF. The CDR3 DNA is TGCGCCAGCAGCCAAGATCTATGGACCAGCGTCTACGAGCAGTACTTC.

This clone has a handful of counts. The chain combines TRBV20-1 with TRBJ2-4, with a tentative D call TRBD2 (6 bases). CDR1 DFQATT and CDR2 SNEGSKA come from the germline V gene (reference sequence). There are 15 residues in the CDR3. V was cut by 3 bases and J by 9 bases, with 21 bases left in between. The CDR3 protein is CSASGGTGDWGIQYF. CDR3 DNA sequence: TGCAGTGCTAGTGGGGGGACGGGGGATTGGGGCATTCAGTACTTC.

The chain combines TRBV23-1 with TRBJ1-2, with a tentative D call TRBD1 (5 bases). TRBV23-1 is an ORF, and what it does is uncertain. V was clipped by 0 bases and J by 0 bases, with 20 bases between them. The CDR3 length is 19 residues. Here the CDR3 reads CASSQSVASPGRTNYGYTF. In DNA form, the CDR3 reads TGCGCCAGCAGTCAATCGGTAGCGAGCCCAGGGAGGACTAACTATGGCTACACCTTC.

This clone was seen a handful of times. The chain combines TRBV19 with TRBJ1-2, with 8 bases fitting TRBD1. The germline CDR1 and CDR2 sequences are LNHDA and SQIVND (reference sequence). The CDR3 is made up of 13 amino acids. V lost 11 bases and J lost 4; bases outside the gene matches: 9. The chain's CDR3 is CAASQGEVYGYTF. DNA for the CDR3: TGTGCCGCATCACAGGGGGAGGTCTATGGCTACACCTTC.

This sequence joins TRBV9 and TRBJ2-7; D is undetermined. This CDR3 is 14 amino acids long. Germline CDR1 SGDLS, CDR2 YYNGEE. The V end lost 0 bases, the J end lost 0 bases, and 7 bases lay between the germline ends. CDR3 in amino acids: CASSVDGSSYEQYF. CDR3 nucleotides: TGTGCCAGCAGCGTAGACGGCAGCTCCTACGAGCAGTACTTC.

The gene calls are TRBV6-1 and TRBJ1-1; D remains ambiguous. The germline CDR1 and CDR2 sequences are MNHNS and SASEGT. This CDR3 contains 16 residues. Trimming shortened V by 0 bases and J by 7 bases, and 18 bases separated the two germline ends. CDR3 in DNA: TGTGCCAGCAGTGAAGCGTTGAGGTTATGGGCCGGTGAAGCTTTCTTT. Amino acid sequence: CASSEALRLWAGEAFF.

The chain combines TRBV6-5 with TRBJ2-3; D remains unclear. The V and J ends lost 0 bases and 2 bases respectively, with 6 bases between them. There are 14 residues in the CDR3. Germline V gives CDR1 MNHEY, CDR2 SVGAGI. The CDR3 coding sequence is TGTGCCAGCAGTTACTCTGACCTCACAGATACGCAGTATTTT. This codes for CASSYSDLTDTQYF.

J is TRBJ2-2 and V is TRBV5-6, with 10 nucleotides matching TRBD2. The CDR3 has 16 amino acids. Germline trimming cut 3 bases from V and 6 bases from J; bases unmatched to any gene: 8. CDR1 and CDR2 from the germline V gene are SGHDT and YYEEEE. CDR3 protein: CASSSPGLAQAGELFF. The CDR3 nucleotides read TGTGCCAGCAGCTCACCGGGACTAGCGCAAGCCGGGGAGCTGTTTTTT.

The CDR3 is CSVELLPDTEAFF. In nucleotides, the CDR3 is TGCAGCGTTGAATTGCTCCCGGACACTGAAGCTTTCTTT. The chain recombines TRBV29-1 with TRBJ1-1; D remains ambiguous. Trimming cost V 2 bases and J 3 bases, with 10 bases left between them. From germline, CDR1 is SQVTM and CDR2 ANQGSEA. The CDR3 consists of 13 residues.

V and J are TRBV19 and TRBJ1-2, with D maybe TRBD1 (5 bases). CDR3 length equals 14 residues. The germline V and J ends were trimmed by 1 base and 4 bases, with 10 bases remaining between them. Germline assignment: CDR1 LNHDA and CDR2 SQIVND (reference sequence). This CDR3 reads CASSIGTPPYGYTF. In DNA, the CDR3 is TGTGCCAGTAGTATAGGGACACCGCCCTATGGCTACACCTTC.

This sequence joins TRBV5-1 and TRBJ1-5, with 7 bases lining up with TRBD1. The V gene end was trimmed by 3 bases and the J gene end by 3 bases; junction bases not matched to a gene: 6. The length of the CDR3 is 15 residues. Per germline, CDR1 SGHRS and CDR2 YFSETQ. The CDR3 DNA sequence: TGCGCCAGCAGCTCCGGGACAGATACCAATCAGCCCCAGCATTTT. Translation: CASSSGTDTNQPQHF.

This sequence joins TRBV10-2 and TRBJ2-1; no definite D call. CDR1 WSHSY and CDR2 SAAADI come from the germline V gene. V was clipped by 2 bases and J by 9 bases, with 2 bases between them. CDR3 length: 10 residues. CDR3 bases: TGCGCCAGCAGTGAGATTGAGCAGTTCTTC. This gives the protein CASSEIEQFF.

CDR3 nucleotide sequence: TGTGCCAGCAGCTTAAGCCAGGGGGTCACTGAAGCTTTCTTT. It is translated as CASSLSQGVTEAFF. This chain uses TRBV11-1 with TRBJ1-1; the match to TRBD1 covers 7 bases. This CDR3 region has 14 residues. Germline V gives CDR1 SGHAT, CDR2 FQDESV (reference sequence). V lost 2 bases and J lost 4; bases outside the gene matches: 4.

The chain carries TRBV7-2 and TRBJ2-5; D uncertain. The CDR3 is made up of 12 amino acids. Germline V CDR1 and CDR2: SGHTA, FQGNSA. Trimming pared 4 bases from V and 7 bases from J, leaving 10 bases between. The CDR3 sequence: CASSSPEGTQYF. In nucleotides, the CDR3 is TGTGCCAGCAGCTCGCCCGAAGGGACCCAGTACTTC.

The rearrangement links TRBV7-2 to TRBJ2-5, with TRBD2 identical over 15 bases. Germline trimming cut 5 bases from V and 2 bases from J; bases unmatched to any gene: 6. CDR3 length: 17 amino acids. CDR1 SGHTA and CDR2 FQGNSA come from the germline V gene. CDR3 region: CASSQRTSGGAQETQYF. CDR3 coding DNA: TGTGCCAGCAGCCAAAGGACTAGCGGGGGGGCTCAAGAGACCCAGTACTTC.

V is TRBV28 and J is TRBJ2-2; D is unresolved. V lost 6 bases and J 1 base, leaving 6 bases between the germline ends. The CDR3 is 13 residues long. Germline assignment: CDR1 MDHEN and CDR2 SYDVKM. This CDR3 reads CASRWGNTGELFF. The CDR3 nucleotides read TGTGCCAGCAGATGGGGGAACACCGGGGAGCTGTTTTTT.

The J gene is TRBJ2-1, the V gene TRBV7-9; D is possibly TRBD1 (5 bases). V lost 1 base and J lost 8, with 12 bases in between. Germline CDR1 reads SEHNR; CDR2 reads FQNEAQ (reference sequence). CDR3 size: 14 residues. CDR3 sequence reads: CASSLVGQGYEQFF. In DNA, the CDR3 is TGTGCCAGCAGCTTAGTAGGCCAGGGATATGAGCAGTTCTTC.

This clone showed up just once. The chain is built from TRBV29-1 and TRBJ2-5; the match to TRBD2 covers 12 bases. V was clipped by 6 bases and J by 4 bases; unmatched bases: 15. This CDR3 has 17 amino acids. Germline lookup yields CDR1 SQVTM and CDR2 ANQGSEA. CDR3 in DNA: TGCAGCGTCCTTTGGACTAGCGGGACAAATCGGGGAGAGACCCAGTACTTC. It is translated as CSVLWTSGTNRGETQYF.